One and the same sample provided the 11 T cell receptor beta chains below, sequenced in a study of OX40 agonist ivuxolimab in advanced cancers. The data were produced by immunoSEQ multiplex PCR, yet TCRdb's version contains in-frame clones alone and is incomplete. The sample shows under 80,000 clones, about 85% of them seen only once. Sequencing was performed on CD4+ or CD8+ T cells sorted from blood, taken in a trial of the OX40 agonist ivuxolimab. The source of these receptors is an adult with an advanced solid tumor such as melanoma, head and neck, liver or kidney cancer.

The chain is built from TRBV30 and TRBJ1-1; TRBD1 aligns across 8 bases. With 8 bases clipped from V and 5 bases from J, the junction kept 13 bases outside the gene matches. This CDR3 has 14 residues. The germline CDR1 and CDR2 sequences are GTSNPN and SVGIG (reference sequence). Here the CDR3 reads CAGDATGGGTEAFF. For the CDR3, the DNA is TGTGCCGGGGATGCAACAGGGGGGGGAACTGAAGCTTTCTTT.

The V call is TRBV5-5, the J call TRBJ2-1, with 10 bases aligning to TRBD1. Germline lookup yields CDR1 SGHKS and CDR2 YYEKEE (reference sequence). After removal of 2 bases from V and 7 bases from J, the junction contained 3 bases not matched to a gene. The CDR3 has 14 residues. Here the CDR3 reads CASSFPGQGNEQFF. DNA for the CDR3: TGTGCCAGCAGCTTCCCGGGACAGGGGAATGAGCAGTTCTTC.

V usage is TRBV18 and J usage is TRBJ1-1; D not resolved. The germline V and J ends were trimmed by 0 bases and 2 bases, with 4 bases remaining between them. The CDR3 loop spans 13 amino acids. Germline V CDR1 and CDR2: KGHSH, LQKENI. CDR3 nucleotide sequence: TGTGCCAGCTCACCACCGGATAACACTGAAGCTTTCTTT. Residues: CASSPPDNTEAFF. Variable domain in full (rest from reference TRBV18 and TRBJ1-1): NAGVMQNPRHLVRRRGQEARLRCSPMKGHSHVYWYRQLPEEGLKFMVYLQKENIIDESGMPKERFSAEFPKEGPSILRIQQVVRGDSAAYFCASSPPDNTEAFFGQGTRLTVV.

The chain has TRBV11-1 and TRBJ2-3; D is unclear. V dropped 5 bases and J dropped 0 bases, with 6 bases sitting between them. The CDR3 totals 13 residues. CDR1 is SGHAT, CDR2 FQDESV, per germline (reference sequence). Here the CDR3 reads CASSGSSTDTQYF. CDR3 coding DNA: TGTGCCAGCAGCGGATCTAGCACAGATACGCAGTATTTT.

This clone was observed a few times. The rearrangement links TRBV5-6 to TRBJ2-4, with D uncertain. This CDR3 has 11 residues. Germline assignment: CDR1 SGHDT and CDR2 YYEEEE. The V gene lost 9 bases and the J gene lost 7 bases, with 11 bases spanning the gap. CDR3 residues: CAIMPGNIQYF. The CDR3 nucleotides read TGTGCCATCATGCCCGGTAACATTCAGTACTTC.

The chain is built from TRBV4-2 and TRBJ2-7; D may correspond to TRBD1 or TRBD2 (5 bases each). V lost 3 bases, J lost 1 base, and 13 bases lay in between. CDR1 and CDR2 (germline): LGHNA, YNFKEQ. This CDR3 region has 15 residues. The CDR3 DNA is TGTGCCAGCAGCCAGTTCCGGGACCCTTCCTACGAGCAGTACTTC. It translates to CASSQFRDPSYEQYF.

The chain joins TRBV5-1 to TRBJ2-7; a weak D match, TRBD1 (5 bases). Trimming took off 6 bases at V and 2 bases at J, with 18 bases between the two ends. CDR1 and CDR2 (germline): SGHRS, YFSETQ. The CDR3 contains 15 residues. The chain's CDR3 is CASNLAGISAYEQYF. The CDR3 DNA reads TGCGCCAGCAATCTGGCAGGGATCAGCGCCTACGAGCAGTACTTC.

This rearrangement joins TRBV5-1 to TRBJ2-5; possibly TRBD2 for D (6 bases). The better agreement between TRBJ2-7 and the DNA end casts doubt on the J call. Germline V gives CDR1 SGHRS, CDR2 YFSETQ. This CDR3 is built from 16 residues. The CDR3 DNA follows: TGCGCCAGCAGCTTATCCAGCGGGCCCGGTGGGGACGAGCAGTACTTC. This sequence encodes CASSLSSGPGGDEQYF.

The chain is built from TRBV29-1 and TRBJ2-3; unclear D gene. The germline V gene encodes CDR1 SQVTM and CDR2 ANQGSEA. The CDR3 consists of 12 residues. Trimming took 0 bases from V and 6 from J, leaving 7 bases between them. As DNA, the CDR3 is TGCAGCGTTGAAGAATTAGGGGATACGCAGTATTTT. Amino acid sequence: CSVEELGDTQYF.

This chain connects TRBV7-2 to TRBJ1-5; D ambiguous. V lost 2 bases and J lost 5, with 4 bases in between. Germline V CDR1 and CDR2: SGHTA, FQGNSA. This CDR3 has 12 residues. As DNA, the CDR3 is TGTGCCAGCAGCTTATATGATCAGCCCCAGCATTTT. This encodes CASSLYDQPQHF.

The genes are TRBV4-1 and TRBJ1-3; D perhaps matches TRBD1 (5 bases). The CDR3 contains 16 residues. Germline CDR1 is MGHRA and CDR2 is YSYEKL. V gave up 4 bases and J gave up 4 bases, with 17 bases separating them. DNA of the CDR3: TGCGCCAGCAGCCGGACTCAAGGGGCGACCGGAAACACCATATATTTT. Encoded protein: CASSRTQGATGNTIYF.